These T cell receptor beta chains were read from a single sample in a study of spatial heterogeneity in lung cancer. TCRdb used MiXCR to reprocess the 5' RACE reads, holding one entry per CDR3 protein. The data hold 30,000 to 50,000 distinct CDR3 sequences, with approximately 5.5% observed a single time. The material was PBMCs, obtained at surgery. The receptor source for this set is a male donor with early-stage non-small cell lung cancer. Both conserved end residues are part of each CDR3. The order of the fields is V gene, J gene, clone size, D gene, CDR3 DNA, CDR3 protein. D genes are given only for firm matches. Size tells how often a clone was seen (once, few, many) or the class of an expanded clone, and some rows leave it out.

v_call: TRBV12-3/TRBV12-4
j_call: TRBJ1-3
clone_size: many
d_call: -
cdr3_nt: TGTGCCAGCAGGCTTCAGACAGGCGGAAATCTTGGAAACACCATATATTTT
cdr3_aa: CASRLQTGGNLGNTIYF

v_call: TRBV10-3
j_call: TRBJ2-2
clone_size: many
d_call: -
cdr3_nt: TGTGCCATCACGGCTAGCCTCATTAAGGTGGAGCTGTTTTTT
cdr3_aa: CAITASLIKVELFF

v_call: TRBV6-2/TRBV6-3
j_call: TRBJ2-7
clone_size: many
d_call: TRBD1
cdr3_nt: TGTGCCATTAGACAGGGGATGCCTTACGAGCAGTACTTC
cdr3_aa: CAIRQGMPYEQYF

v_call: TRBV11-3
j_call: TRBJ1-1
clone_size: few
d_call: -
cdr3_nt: TGTGCCAGCAGCTTAGATGAGCGTGAAGCTTTCTTT
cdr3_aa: CASSLDEREAFF

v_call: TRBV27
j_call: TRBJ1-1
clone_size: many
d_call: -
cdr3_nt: TGTGCCAGCGGGAATGGACAGTTTAACACTGAAGCTTTCTTT
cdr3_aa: CASGNGQFNTEAFF

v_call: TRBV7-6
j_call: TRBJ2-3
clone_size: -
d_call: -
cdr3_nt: TGTGCCAGCAGCTTAGTTCGGCGGGGCACAGATACGCAGTATTTT
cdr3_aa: CASSLVRRGTDTQYF

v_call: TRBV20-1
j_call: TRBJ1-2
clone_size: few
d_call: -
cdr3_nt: TGCAGTGCTAGACTATCGGCAGGGGCAAACTATGGCTACACCTTC
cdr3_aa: CSARLSAGANYGYTF

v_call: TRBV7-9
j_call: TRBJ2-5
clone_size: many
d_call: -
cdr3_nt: TGTGCCAGCAGCTTTCAAGAGACCCAGTACTTC
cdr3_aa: CASSFQETQYF

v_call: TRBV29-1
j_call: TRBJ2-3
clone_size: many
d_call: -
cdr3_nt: TGCAGCGTTGGGGCGGGCCGAACAGATACGCAGTATTTT
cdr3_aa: CSVGAGRTDTQYF

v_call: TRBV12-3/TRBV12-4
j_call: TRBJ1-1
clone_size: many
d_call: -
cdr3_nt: TGTGCCAGCAGGGCTGGCACAATGAACACTGAAGCTTTCTTT
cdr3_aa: CASRAGTMNTEAFF

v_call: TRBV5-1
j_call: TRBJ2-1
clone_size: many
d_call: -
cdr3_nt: TGCGCCAGCAGCTTGGGAGGGATCGATGAGCAGTTCTTC
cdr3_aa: CASSLGGIDEQFF

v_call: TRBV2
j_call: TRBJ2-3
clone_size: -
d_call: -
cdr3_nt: TGTGCCACCCGGAGGGCAGATACGCAGTATTTT
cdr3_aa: CATRRADTQYF

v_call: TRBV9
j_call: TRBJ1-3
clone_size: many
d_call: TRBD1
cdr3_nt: TGTGCCAGCAGCGGGGGGCCGCAGGGGGGAAGAAACACCATATATTTT
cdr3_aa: CASSGGPQGGRNTIYF

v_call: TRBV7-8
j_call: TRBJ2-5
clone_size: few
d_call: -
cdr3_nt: TGTGCCAGCAGCTTGGGACACCGAGGAGAGACCCAGTACTTC
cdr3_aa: CASSLGHRGETQYF

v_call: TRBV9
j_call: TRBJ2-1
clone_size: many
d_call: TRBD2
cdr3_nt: TGTGCCAGCAGCGTAGAACTAGCGCTCAATGAGCAGTTCTTC
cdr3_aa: CASSVELALNEQFF

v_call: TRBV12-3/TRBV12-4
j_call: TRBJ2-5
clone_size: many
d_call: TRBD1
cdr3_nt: TGTGCCAGCAGTTCCGGGACAGTAGAGACCCAGTACTTC
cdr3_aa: CASSSGTVETQYF

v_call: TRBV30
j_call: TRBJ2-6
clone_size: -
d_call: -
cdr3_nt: TGTGCCTGCGAACTACCGGGGACCTACAGAGATTCTGGGGCCAACGTCCTGACTTTC
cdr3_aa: CACELPGTYRDSGANVLTF

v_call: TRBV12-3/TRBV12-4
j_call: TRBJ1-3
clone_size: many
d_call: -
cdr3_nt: TGTGCCAGCAGTGGTTTCAGAAACACCATATATTTT
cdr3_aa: CASSGFRNTIYF

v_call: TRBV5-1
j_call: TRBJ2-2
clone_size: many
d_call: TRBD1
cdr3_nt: TGCGCCAGCACCCCCCGGACAGGGGACACCGGGGAGCTGTTTTTT
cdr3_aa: CASTPRTGDTGELFF

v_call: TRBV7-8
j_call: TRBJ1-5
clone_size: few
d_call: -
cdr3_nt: TGTGCCAGCAGCGGTCCGGACAGTTCCCCAACGATACGAAATCAGCCCCAGCATTTT
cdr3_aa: CASSGPDSSPTIRNQPQHF

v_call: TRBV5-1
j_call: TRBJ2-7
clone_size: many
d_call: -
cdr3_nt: TGCGCCAGCAGCTTAGATCAGACAGGCTACTCCTACGAGCAGTACTTC
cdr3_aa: CASSLDQTGYSYEQYF

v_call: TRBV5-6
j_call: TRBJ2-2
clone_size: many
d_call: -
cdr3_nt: TGTGCCAGCAGCTTAGCCGAAGGGGAGCTGTTTTTT
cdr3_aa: CASSLAEGELFF

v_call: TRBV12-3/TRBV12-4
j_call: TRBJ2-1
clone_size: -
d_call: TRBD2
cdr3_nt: TGTGCCAGCAGCCCAACGGGGCTAGCGGGGTCCCTTGGGCAGTTCTTC
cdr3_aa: CASSPTGLAGSLGQFF

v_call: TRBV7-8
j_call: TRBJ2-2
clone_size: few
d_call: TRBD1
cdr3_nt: TGTGCCAGCAGATTTCAGGGGGCGTTCGGGGAGCTGTTTTTT
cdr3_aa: CASRFQGAFGELFF

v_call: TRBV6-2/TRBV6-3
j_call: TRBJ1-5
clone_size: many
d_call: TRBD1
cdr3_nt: TGTGCCAGCAGTCGACAGGGCGGTGAGTCCCAGCATTTT
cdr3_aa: CASSRQGGESQHF

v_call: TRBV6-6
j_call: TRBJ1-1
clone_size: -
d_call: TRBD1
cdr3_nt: TGTGCCAGCATTCGACAGGGGTTAAACACTGAAGCTTTCTTT
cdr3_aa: CASIRQGLNTEAFF

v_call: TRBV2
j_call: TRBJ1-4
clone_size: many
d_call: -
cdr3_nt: TGTGCCAGCAGTGAGAGTGGGGGACCAACTAATGAAAAACTGTTTTTT
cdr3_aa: CASSESGGPTNEKLFF

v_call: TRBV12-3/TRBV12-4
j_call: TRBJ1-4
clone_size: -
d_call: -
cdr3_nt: TGTGCCAGCAGCTTCGGGATAACTAATGAAAAACTGTTTTTT
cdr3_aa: CASSFGITNEKLFF

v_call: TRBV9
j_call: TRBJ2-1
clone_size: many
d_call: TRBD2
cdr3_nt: TGTGCCAGCAGCGTAGATAGGACTAGCCGTAGCTCCTACAATGAGCAGTTCTTC
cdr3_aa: CASSVDRTSRSSYNEQFF

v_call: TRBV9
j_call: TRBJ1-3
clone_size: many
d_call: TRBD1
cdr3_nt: TGTGCCAGCAGCGCCACAGGGGGACCCGTCTCTGGAAACACCATATATTTT
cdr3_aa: CASSATGGPVSGNTIYF

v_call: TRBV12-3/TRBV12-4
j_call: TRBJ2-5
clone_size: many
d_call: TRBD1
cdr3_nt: TGTGCCAGCAGTCCCGGGACAGGGCTTGGGGAGACCCAGTACTTC
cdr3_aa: CASSPGTGLGETQYF

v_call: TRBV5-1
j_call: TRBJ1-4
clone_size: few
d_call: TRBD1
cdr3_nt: TGCGCCAGCAGCCCCGAGCGGACAGGGTTCCCAGGGACTAATGAAAAACTGTTTTTT
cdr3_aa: CASSPERTGFPGTNEKLFF

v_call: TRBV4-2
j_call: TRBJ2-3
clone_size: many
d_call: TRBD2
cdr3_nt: TGTGCCAGCAGCCAAGATTCGGAACTAGCGGGGGGAACTGAGTATTTT
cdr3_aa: CASSQDSELAGGTEYF

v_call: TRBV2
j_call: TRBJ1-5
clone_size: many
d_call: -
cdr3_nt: TGTGCCAGTGGTTCGGGGTATAGCAATCAGCCCCAGCATTTT
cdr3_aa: CASGSGYSNQPQHF

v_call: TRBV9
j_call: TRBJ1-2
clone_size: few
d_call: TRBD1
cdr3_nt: TGTGCCAGCAGCGTAGTAGCAGGGGGGGATATGAACTATGGCTACACCTTC
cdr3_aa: CASSVVAGGDMNYGYTF

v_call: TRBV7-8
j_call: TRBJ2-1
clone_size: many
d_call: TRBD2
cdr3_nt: TGTGCCAGCAGCCGGACTAGCGGGGGGGCATCCTACAATGAGCAGTTCTTC
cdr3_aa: CASSRTSGGASYNEQFF

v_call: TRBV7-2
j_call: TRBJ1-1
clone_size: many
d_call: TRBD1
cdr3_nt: TGTGCCAGCAGCCCATTCCGGGACAGGGGGAAGAGGGACACTGAAGCTTTCTTT
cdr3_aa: CASSPFRDRGKRDTEAFF

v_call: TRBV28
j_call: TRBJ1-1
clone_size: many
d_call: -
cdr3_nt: TGTGCCAGCAGTTTCGGACAGAGGCCTGAAGCTTTCTTT
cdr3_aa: CASSFGQRPEAFF

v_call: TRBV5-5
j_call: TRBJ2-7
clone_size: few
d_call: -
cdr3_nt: TGTGCCAGCGTCAAGACCCTTTTCGAGGTCTACGAGCAGTACTTC
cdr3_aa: CASVKTLFEVYEQYF

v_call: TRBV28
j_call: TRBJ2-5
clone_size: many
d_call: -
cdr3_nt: TGTGCCAGCAGTTTAATGGAGACCCAGTACTTC
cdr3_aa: CASSLMETQYF

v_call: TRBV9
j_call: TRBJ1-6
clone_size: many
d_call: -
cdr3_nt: TGTGCCAGCAGCGCGGAGAAGGATCTTACGTGGTCACCCCTCCACTTT
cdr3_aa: CASSAEKDLTWSPLHF

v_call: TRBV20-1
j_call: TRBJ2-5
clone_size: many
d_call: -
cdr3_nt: TGCAGTGCTTACCCGAGGGGTTTGCGGACCCAGTACTTC
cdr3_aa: CSAYPRGLRTQYF

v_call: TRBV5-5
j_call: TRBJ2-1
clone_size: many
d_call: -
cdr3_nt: TGTGCCAGCAGCTTGGCCGAAGTGCGGGTGAGCTCCTACAATGAGCAGTTCTTC
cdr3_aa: CASSLAEVRVSSYNEQFF

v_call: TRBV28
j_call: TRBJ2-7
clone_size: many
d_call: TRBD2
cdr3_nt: TGTGCCAGCAGACCCCACCTGTTAGCGGGGTTTGACGAGCAGTACTTC
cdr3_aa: CASRPHLLAGFDEQYF

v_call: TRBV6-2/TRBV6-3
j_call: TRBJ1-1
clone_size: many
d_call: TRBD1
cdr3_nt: TGTGCCATTAAAGGGGGCTACACTGAAGCTTTCTTT
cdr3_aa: CAIKGGYTEAFF